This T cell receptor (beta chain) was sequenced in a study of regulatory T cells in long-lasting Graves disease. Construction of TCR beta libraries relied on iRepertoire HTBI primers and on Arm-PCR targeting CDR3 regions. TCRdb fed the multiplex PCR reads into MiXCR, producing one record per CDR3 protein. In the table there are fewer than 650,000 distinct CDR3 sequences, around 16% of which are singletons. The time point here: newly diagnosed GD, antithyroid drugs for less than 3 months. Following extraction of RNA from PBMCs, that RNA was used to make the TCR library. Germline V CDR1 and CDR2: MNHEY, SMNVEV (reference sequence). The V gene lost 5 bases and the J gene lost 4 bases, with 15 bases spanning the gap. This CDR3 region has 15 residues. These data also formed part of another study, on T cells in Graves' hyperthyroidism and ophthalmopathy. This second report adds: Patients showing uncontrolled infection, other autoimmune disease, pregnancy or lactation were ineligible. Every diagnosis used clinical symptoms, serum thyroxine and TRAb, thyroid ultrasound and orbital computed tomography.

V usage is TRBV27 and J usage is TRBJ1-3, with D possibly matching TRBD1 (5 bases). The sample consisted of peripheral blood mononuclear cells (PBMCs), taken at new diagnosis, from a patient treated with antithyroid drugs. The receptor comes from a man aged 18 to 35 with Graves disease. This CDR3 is CASSPQGPGGNTIYF. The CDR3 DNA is TGTGCCAGCAGTCCTCAGGGCCCTGGGGGAAACACCATATATTTT.